This note documents a single T cell receptor beta chain sequence. No antigen is known for it. Time point in this sample: after neoadjuvant nivolumab, at surgical resection. This sample is part of a study of neoadjuvant anti-PD-1 for oral cavity cancer. Across the whole study: Around day 43, patients without progression received a fourth nivolumab dose before surgery. Points from the study as a whole: Post-nivolumab, blood T cell clonality was significantly elevated in non-responders. Pretreatment Treg/Th17 ratio correlated inversely with post-treatment tumor clonality.

Six replicates per PBMC sample, mostly from 480 ng of genomic DNA. The method was immunoSEQ multiplex PCR; TCRdb's version includes in-frame clones alone and lacks a portion of them. The data show about 13,000 clones, 65% to 75% seen once. The CDR3 is 14 residues long. Germline lookup yields CDR1 SGHRS and CDR2 YFSETQ. The V gene lost 7 bases and the J gene lost 3 bases, with 14 bases spanning the gap. This sequence originates from a person between 40 and 80 years old with oral cavity squamous cell carcinoma. This chain joins TRBV5-1 and TRBJ1-5; D possibly corresponds to TRBD1 (6 bases). The sequences come from PBMCs, collected after nivolumab (anti-PD-1) treatment. CDR3 residues: CASAPGGPNQPQHF. The DNA for the CDR3 is TGCGCCAGCGCTCCTGGGGGCCCCAATCAGCCCCAGCATTTT.